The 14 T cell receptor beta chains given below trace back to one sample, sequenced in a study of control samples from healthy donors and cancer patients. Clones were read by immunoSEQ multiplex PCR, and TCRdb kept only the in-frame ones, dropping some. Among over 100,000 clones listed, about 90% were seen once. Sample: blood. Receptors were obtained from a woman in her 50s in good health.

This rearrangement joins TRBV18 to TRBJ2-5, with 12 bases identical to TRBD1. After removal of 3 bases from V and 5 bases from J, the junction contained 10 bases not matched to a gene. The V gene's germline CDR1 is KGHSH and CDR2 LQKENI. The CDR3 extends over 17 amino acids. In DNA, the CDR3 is TGTGCCAGCTCACCCTCCATCGGGACAGGGGGCCGTGAGACCCAGTACTTC. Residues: CASSPSIGTGGRETQYF.

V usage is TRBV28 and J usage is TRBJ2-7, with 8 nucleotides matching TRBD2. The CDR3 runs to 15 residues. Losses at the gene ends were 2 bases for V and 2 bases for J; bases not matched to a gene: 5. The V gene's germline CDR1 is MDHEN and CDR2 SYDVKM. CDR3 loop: CASSLGGLATYEQYF. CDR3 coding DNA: TGTGCCAGCAGTTTAGGTGGACTAGCAACCTACGAGCAGTACTTC. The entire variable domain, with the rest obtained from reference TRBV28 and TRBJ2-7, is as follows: DVKVTQSSRYLVKRTGEKVFLECVQDMDHENMFWYRQDPGLGLRLIYFSYDVKMKEKGDIPEGYSVSREKKERFSLILESASTNQTSMYLCASSLGGLATYEQYFGPGTRLTVT.

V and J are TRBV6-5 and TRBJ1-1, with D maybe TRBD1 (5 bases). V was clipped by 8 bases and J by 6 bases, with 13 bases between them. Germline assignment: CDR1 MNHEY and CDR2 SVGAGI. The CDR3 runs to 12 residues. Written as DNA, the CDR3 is TGTGCCAGCCTCGGTGTAGGGGCTGAAGCTTTCTTT. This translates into CASLGVGAEAFF.

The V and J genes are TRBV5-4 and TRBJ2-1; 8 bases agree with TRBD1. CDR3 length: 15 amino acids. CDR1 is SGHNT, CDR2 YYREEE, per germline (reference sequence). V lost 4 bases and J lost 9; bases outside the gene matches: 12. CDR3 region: CASSRDRPPSAEQFF. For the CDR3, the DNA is TGTGCCAGCAGCAGGGACAGGCCCCCTTCCGCTGAGCAGTTCTTC.

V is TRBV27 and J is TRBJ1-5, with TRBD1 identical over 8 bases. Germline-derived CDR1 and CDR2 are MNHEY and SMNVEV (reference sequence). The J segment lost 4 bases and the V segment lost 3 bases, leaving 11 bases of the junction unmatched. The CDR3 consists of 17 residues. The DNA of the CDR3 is TGTGCCAGCAGTTTTAATTTCGGGACAGGAGGTAATCAGCCCCAGCATTTT. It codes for CASSFNFGTGGNQPQHF.

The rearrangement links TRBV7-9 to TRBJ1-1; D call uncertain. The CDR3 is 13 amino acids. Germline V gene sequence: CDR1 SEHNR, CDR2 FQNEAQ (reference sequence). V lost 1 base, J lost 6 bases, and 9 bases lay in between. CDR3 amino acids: CASSLVGGSEAFF. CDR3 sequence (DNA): TGTGCCAGCAGCTTAGTAGGAGGGTCTGAAGCTTTCTTT.

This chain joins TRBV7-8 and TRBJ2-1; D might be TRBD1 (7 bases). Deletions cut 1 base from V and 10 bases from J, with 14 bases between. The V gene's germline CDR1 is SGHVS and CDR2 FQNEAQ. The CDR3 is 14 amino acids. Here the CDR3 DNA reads TGTGCCAGCAGCTTAGTGGAGGGGGCGGGAGAGCAGTTCTTC. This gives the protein CASSLVEGAGEQFF. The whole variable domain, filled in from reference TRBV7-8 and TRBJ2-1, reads GAGVSQSPRYKVAKRGQDVALRCDPISGHVSLFWYQQALGQGPEFLTYFQNEAQLDKSGLPSDRFFAERPEGSVSTLKIQRTQQEDSAVYLCASSLVEGAGEQFFGPGTRLTVL.

The CDR3 is CASSISQGANSNYGYTF. As DNA, the CDR3 is TGTGCCAGTAGTATCAGCCAGGGGGCGAATTCTAACTATGGCTACACCTTC. The chain is built from TRBV19 and TRBJ1-2, with 8 bases matching TRBD1. This CDR3 contains 17 residues. CDR1 and CDR2 (germline): LNHDA, SQIVND (reference sequence). J lost 0 bases, V lost 3 bases, and 9 bases had no gene match.

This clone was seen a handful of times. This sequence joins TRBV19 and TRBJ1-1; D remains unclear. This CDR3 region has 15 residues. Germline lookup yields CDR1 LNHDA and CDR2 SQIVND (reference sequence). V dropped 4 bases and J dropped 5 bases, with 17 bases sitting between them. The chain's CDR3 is CASSKPAATGTEAFF. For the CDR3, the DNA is TGTGCCAGTAGTAAGCCGGCAGCAACGGGAACTGAAGCTTTCTTT.

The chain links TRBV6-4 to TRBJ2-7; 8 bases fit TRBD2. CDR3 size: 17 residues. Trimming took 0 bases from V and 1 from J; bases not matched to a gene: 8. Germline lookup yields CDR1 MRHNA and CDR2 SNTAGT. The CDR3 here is CASSDSGTRSLSYEQYF. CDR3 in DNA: TGTGCCAGCAGTGACTCGGGGACTAGGAGTTTATCCTACGAGCAGTACTTC.

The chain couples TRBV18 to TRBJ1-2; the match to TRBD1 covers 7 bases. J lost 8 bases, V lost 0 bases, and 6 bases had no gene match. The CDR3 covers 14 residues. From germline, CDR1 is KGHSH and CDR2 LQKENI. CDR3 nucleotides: TGTGCCAGCTCACCACCGGCACAGGGGCAGGGCTACACCTTC. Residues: CASSPPAQGQGYTF. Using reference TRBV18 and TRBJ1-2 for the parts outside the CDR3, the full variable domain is NAGVMQNPRHLVRRRGQEARLRCSPMKGHSHVYWYRQLPEEGLKFMVYLQKENIIDESGMPKERFSAEFPKEGPSILRIQQVVRGDSAAYFCASSPPAQGQGYTFGSGTRLTVV.

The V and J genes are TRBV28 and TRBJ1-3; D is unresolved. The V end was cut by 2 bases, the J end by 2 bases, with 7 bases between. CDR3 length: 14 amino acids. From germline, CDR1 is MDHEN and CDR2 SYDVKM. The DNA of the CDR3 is TGTGCCAGCAGTTTAGGGGTAGCTGGAAACACCATATATTTT. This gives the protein CASSLGVAGNTIYF.

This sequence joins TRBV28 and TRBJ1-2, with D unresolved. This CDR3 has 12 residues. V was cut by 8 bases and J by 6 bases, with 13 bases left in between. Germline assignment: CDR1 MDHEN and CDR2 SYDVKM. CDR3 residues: CASYDRGNGYTF. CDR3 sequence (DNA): TGTGCCAGCTATGATCGAGGGAATGGCTACACCTTC.

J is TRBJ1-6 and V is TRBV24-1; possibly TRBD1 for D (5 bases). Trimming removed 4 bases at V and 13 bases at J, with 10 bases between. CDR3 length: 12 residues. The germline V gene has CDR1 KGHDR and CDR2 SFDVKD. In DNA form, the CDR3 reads TGTGCCACCAGTGACCCCGGGGGGCCCCTCCACTTT. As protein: CATSDPGGPLHF.